The 21 T cell receptor beta chains listed next were all sequenced from one sample in a study of blood T cell repertoires in COVID-19. Sequencing was performed with immunoSEQ multiplex PCR; in TCRdb, only in-frame clones are kept and a portion is missing. The sample has 200,000 to 250,000 clones, around 86% seen once. The material sequenced was PBMCs or T cells enriched from blood (not recorded which). These receptors all stem from a woman in her fifties or sixties who had recovered from COVID-19.

The CDR3 reads CASSLSRVGTEAFF. The CDR3 DNA follows: TGTGCCAGCAGCTTAAGCAGGGTGGGGACTGAAGCTTTCTTT. The chain uses TRBV5-5 and TRBJ1-1; possible D gene TRBD1, 5 bases. V was pared by 2 bases and J by 5 bases, with 13 bases between. This CDR3 contains 14 residues. The germline V gene encodes CDR1 SGHKS and CDR2 YYEKEE (reference sequence).

The J gene is TRBJ1-1, the V gene TRBV2, with 9 bases lining up with TRBD1. This CDR3 is 15 amino acids long. V shed 6 bases and J 6 bases; nucleotides not matched to a gene: 11. Germline V lookup: CDR1 SNHLY, CDR2 FYNNEI. CDR3 coding DNA: TGTGCCAGCAGAAGACTACCGGGACAGGGATCTGAAGCTTTCTTT. This translates into CASRRLPGQGSEAFF.

The chain combines TRBV27 with TRBJ1-1; a possible D gene is TRBD1 (5 bases). From germline, CDR1 is MNHEY and CDR2 SMNVEV (reference sequence). The CDR3 contains 14 residues. The V and J ends lost 3 bases and 1 base respectively, with 9 bases between them. The CDR3 spells CASSFLQGNTEAFF. The CDR3 DNA sequence: TGTGCCAGCAGTTTTCTCCAGGGGAACACTGAAGCTTTCTTT.

This chain joins TRBV7-2 and TRBJ1-2; D perhaps matches TRBD1 (5 bases). This CDR3 has 14 amino acids. The germline V gene encodes CDR1 SGHTA and CDR2 FQGNSA. The V gene lost 1 base and the J gene lost 4 bases, with 10 bases spanning the gap. CDR3 region: CASSLDGRAYGYTF. The CDR3 DNA is TGTGCCAGCAGCTTAGATGGCAGGGCCTATGGCTACACCTTC.

This clone showed up just once. This sequence joins TRBV10-3 and TRBJ2-2; no reliable D call. CDR1 ENHRY and CDR2 SYGVKD come from the germline V gene. The CDR3 extends over 14 amino acids. Trimming removed 1 base from V and 4 bases from J, with 7 bases in between. CDR3 coding DNA: TGTGCCATCAGTGAGTGGCTGGCCACCGGGGAGCTGTTTTTT. The encoded protein is CAISEWLATGELFF.

The V and J genes are TRBV27 and TRBJ2-2, with TRBD2 matching 15 bases. This CDR3 is 18 amino acids long. After removal of 5 bases from V and 1 base from J, the junction contained 5 bases not matched to a gene. Germline V gene data show CDR1 as MNHEY and CDR2 as SMNVEV (reference sequence). The CDR3 DNA reads TGTGCCAGCAGTCGACGGGGACTAGCGGGGGGGAACACCGGGGAGCTGTTTTTT. Amino acid sequence: CASSRRGLAGGNTGELFF.

The chain couples TRBV28 to TRBJ2-7; TRBD2 agrees at 10 bases. This CDR3 comprises 15 residues. V was pared by 4 bases and J by 4 bases, with 7 bases of the junction left unmatched. Germline loops: CDR1 MDHEN, CDR2 SYDVKM. The chain's CDR3 is CASSSLASGSYEQYF. CDR3 sequence (DNA): TGTGCCAGCAGTTCGTTGGCTAGCGGGAGTTACGAGCAGTACTTC.

This chain links TRBV11-3 with TRBJ2-1; D is perhaps TRBD2 (6 bases). V lost 5 bases and J 9 bases, leaving 14 bases between the germline ends. Per germline, CDR1 SGHNT and CDR2 YENEEA. The CDR3 totals 13 residues. DNA of the CDR3: TGTGCCAGCAGCGGCAACTCACTAGCTGAGCAGTTCTTC. This sequence encodes CASSGNSLAEQFF.

There are a few counts of this clone. The chain employs TRBV14 and TRBJ1-4; no clear D gene. The V gene's germline CDR1 is SGHDN and CDR2 FVKESK. The CDR3 is 12 residues long. V dropped 5 bases and J dropped 7 bases, with 8 bases sitting between them. The CDR3 DNA reads as TGTGCCAGCAGCTCAAGAGGTGAAAAACTGTTTTTT. The encoded protein is CASSSRGEKLFF.

V is TRBV19 and J is TRBJ1-3; no definite D call. CDR1 and CDR2 (germline): LNHDA, SQIVND (reference sequence). This CDR3 contains 16 residues. With 3 bases removed from V and 0 bases from J, the gap between germline ends came to 12 bases. CDR3: CASSMRVRRSGNTIYF. The CDR3 DNA reads TGTGCCAGTAGTATGAGGGTTCGGCGCTCTGGAAACACCATATATTTT.

This clone has only one observation. This CDR3 is CASSSSWGQGNTGELFF. The CDR3 DNA is TGTGCCAGCAGCTCCAGCTGGGGACAGGGGAACACCGGGGAGCTGTTTTTT. The V and J genes are TRBV13 and TRBJ2-2, with TRBD1 matching over 9 bases. The CDR3 is 17 residues long. V shed 4 bases, J shed 1 base, and the junction held 7 bases outside the gene matches. Germline CDR1 reads PRHDT; CDR2 reads FYEKMQ (reference sequence).

This chain joins TRBV3-1 (or the pseudogene TRBV3-2) and TRBJ1-1; 10 bases match TRBD1. CDR1 and CDR2 (germline): LGHDT, YNNKEL (reference sequence). V shed 3 bases and J 6 bases; nucleotides not matched to a gene: 13. CDR3 size: 17 residues. In DNA, the CDR3 is TGTGCCAGCAGCCAGTACCTCCGGGACAGGGGTAAGGCTGAAGCTTTCTTT. Translating gives CASSQYLRDRGKAEAFF.

The J gene is TRBJ2-3, the V gene TRBV7-9; D unresolved. The germline V gene encodes CDR1 SEHNR and CDR2 FQNEAQ (reference sequence). The V end lost 5 bases, the J end lost 8 bases, and 11 bases lay between the germline ends. This CDR3 has 12 amino acids. CDR3 protein: CASSPEQSTQYF. CDR3 sequence (DNA): TGTGCCAGCAGCCCCGAACAGAGTACGCAGTATTTT.

The V call is TRBV4-3, the J call TRBJ2-1; 8 bases are shared with TRBD2. The germline gives CDR1 LGHNA, CDR2 YSLEER. V shed 1 base, J shed 8 bases, and the junction held 10 bases outside the gene matches. This CDR3 is built from 16 residues. CDR3 in DNA: TGCGCCAGCAGCCAAGTAGGGACTAGGATAAGCTATGAGCAGTTCTTC. Its protein is CASSQVGTRISYEQFF.

V is TRBV4-3 and J is TRBJ2-7; 7 nucleotides match TRBD1. This CDR3 has 17 amino acids. Germline lookup yields CDR1 LGHNA and CDR2 YSLEER. V lost 0 bases and J lost 3; bases outside the gene matches: 11. In DNA, the CDR3 is TGCGCCAGCAGCCAAGATACCCTAAGACAGGGTCTCTACGAGCAGTACTTC. Encoded protein: CASSQDTLRQGLYEQYF.

The V call is TRBV9, the J call TRBJ2-1; weak D call: TRBD2 (6 bases). This CDR3 is built from 14 residues. V was clipped by 4 bases and J by 7 bases, with 15 bases between them. The V gene's germline CDR1 is SGDLS and CDR2 YYNGEE. The CDR3 nucleotides are TGTGCCAGCAGCCCCCGAAGCGGGCAGAATGAGCAGTTCTTC. Its translation is CASSPRSGQNEQFF. The full variable domain, completed using reference TRBV9 and TRBJ2-1, is DSGVTQTPKHLITATGQRVTLRCSPRSGDLSVYWYQQSLDQGLQFLIQYYNGEERAKGNILERFSAQQFPDLHSELNLSSLELGDSALYFCASSPRSGQNEQFFGPGTRLTVL.

This chain joins TRBV11-3 and TRBJ2-5; 7 nucleotides line up with TRBD1. The CDR3 runs to 14 residues. Germline CDR1 and CDR2: SGHNT and YENEEA. V dropped 6 bases and J dropped 6; count of bases not matched to a gene: 10. The CDR3 DNA is TGTGCCAGCAGTACGGCAGGGGGTCAAAAGACCCAGTACTTC. Its protein is CASSTAGGQKTQYF.

CDR3 nucleotide sequence: TGTGCCAGCTCACCGACTAGCCGGTTGGATACGCAGTATTTT. Amino acids: CASSPTSRLDTQYF. The J gene is TRBJ2-3, the V gene TRBV18; TRBD2 agrees at 7 bases. From germline, CDR1 is KGHSH and CDR2 LQKENI. The CDR3 sequence is 14 residues long. V was pared by 3 bases and J by 6 bases, with 6 bases of the junction left unmatched.

The rearrangement links TRBV18 to TRBJ1-4, with D possibly being TRBD1 (5 bases). Trimming pared 5 bases from V and 3 bases from J, leaving 10 bases between. Germline V gives CDR1 KGHSH, CDR2 LQKENI. This CDR3 has 14 residues. CDR3 sequence (DNA): TGTGCCAGCTCATCGACAGCTCCTAATGAAAAACTGTTTTTT. This codes for CASSSTAPNEKLFF.

This chain joins TRBV5-1 and TRBJ2-2; 14 bases agree with TRBD2. Losses at the gene ends were 4 bases for V and 6 bases for J; bases not matched to a gene: 8. Germline CDR1 SGHRS, CDR2 YFSETQ. The CDR3 has 17 amino acids. CDR3 in DNA: TGCGCCAGCAGCGTCGGGACTAGCGGGAGTTGGGCCGGGGAGCTGTTTTTT. Translation gives CASSVGTSGSWAGELFF.

V and J are TRBV9 and TRBJ2-2; tentatively, D is TRBD1 (5 bases). Germline CDR1 and CDR2: SGDLS and YYNGEE. Deletions cut 4 bases from V and 7 bases from J, with 23 bases between. This CDR3 is 17 amino acids long. In nucleotides, the CDR3 is TGTGCCAGCAGCCTGGACGGCAGGGTCGGGTTCATCGGGGAGCTGTTTTTT. Translation gives CASSLDGRVGFIGELFF.